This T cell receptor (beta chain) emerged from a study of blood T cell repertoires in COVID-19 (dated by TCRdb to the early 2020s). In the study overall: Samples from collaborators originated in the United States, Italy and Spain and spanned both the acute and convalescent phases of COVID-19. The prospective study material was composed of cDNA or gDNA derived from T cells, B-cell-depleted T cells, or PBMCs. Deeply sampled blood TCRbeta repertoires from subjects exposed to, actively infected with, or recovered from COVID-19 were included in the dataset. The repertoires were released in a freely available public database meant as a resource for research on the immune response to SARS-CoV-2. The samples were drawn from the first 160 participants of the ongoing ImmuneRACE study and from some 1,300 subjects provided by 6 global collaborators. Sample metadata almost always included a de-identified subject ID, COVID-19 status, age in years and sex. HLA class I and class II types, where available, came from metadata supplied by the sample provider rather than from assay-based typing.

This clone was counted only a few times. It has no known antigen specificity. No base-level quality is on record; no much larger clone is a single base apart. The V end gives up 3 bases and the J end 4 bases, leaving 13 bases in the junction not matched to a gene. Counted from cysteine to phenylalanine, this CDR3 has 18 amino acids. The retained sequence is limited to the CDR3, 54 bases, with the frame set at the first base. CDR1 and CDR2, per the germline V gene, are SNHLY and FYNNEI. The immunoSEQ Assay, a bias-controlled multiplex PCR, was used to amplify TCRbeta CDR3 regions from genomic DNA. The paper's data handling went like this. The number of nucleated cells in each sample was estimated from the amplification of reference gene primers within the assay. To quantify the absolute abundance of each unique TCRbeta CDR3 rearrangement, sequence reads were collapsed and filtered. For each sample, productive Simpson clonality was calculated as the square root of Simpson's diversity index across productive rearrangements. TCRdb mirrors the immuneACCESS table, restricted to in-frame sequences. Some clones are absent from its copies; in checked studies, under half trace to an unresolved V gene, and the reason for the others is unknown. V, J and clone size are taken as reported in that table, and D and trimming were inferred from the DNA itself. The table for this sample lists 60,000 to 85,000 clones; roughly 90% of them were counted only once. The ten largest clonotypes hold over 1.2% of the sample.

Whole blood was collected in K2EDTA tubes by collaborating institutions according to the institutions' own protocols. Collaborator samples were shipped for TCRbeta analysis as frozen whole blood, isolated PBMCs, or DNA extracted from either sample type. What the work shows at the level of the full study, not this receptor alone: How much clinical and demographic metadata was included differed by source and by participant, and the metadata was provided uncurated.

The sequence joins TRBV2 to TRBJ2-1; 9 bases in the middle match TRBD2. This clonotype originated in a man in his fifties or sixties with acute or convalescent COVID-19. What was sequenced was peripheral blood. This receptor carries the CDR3 CASSEGGPPTSGYNEQFF. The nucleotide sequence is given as TGTGCCAGCAGTGAGGGGGGGCCGCCGACTAGCGGATACAATGAGCAGTTCTTC.